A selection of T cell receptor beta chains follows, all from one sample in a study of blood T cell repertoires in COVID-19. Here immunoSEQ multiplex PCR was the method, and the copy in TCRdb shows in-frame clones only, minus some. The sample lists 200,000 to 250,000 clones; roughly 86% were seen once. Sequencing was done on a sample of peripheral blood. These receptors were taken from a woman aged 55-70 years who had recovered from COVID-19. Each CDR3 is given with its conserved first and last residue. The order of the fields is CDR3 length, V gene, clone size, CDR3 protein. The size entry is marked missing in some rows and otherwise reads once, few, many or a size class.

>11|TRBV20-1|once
CSARPLETQYF
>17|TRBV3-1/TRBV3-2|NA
CASSQGVLAGFPYEQYF
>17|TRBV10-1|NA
CASSSDLLGPSGNTIYF
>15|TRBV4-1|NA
CASSQESWLAIEQYF
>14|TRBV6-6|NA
CASNPGQGESPLHF
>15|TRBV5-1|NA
CASSLEGLAFLEQFF
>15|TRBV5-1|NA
CASSTQGASGNTIYF
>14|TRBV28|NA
CASSTRTGATEAFF
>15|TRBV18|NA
CASSTSRGRYTEAFF
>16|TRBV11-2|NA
CASSLAGQGRIGGYTF
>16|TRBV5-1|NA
CASSLNGVGSYDEQYF
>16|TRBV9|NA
CASSVGQGATNEKLFF
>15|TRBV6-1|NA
CASSDVSGGGNTIYF
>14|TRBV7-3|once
CASSSTGQFHEQFF
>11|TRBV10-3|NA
CAISRGYEQYF
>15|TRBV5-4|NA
CASSFLQGPGETQYF
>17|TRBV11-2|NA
CASSLTDIVSGANVLTF
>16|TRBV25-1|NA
CASSEYKTGWEYTQYF
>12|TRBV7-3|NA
CADRVGLYEQYF
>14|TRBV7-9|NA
CASSAGQGVSPLHF
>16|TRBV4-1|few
CASSQAGAGLNQPQHF